A single sample gave rise to the 17 T cell receptor beta chains below, sequenced in a study of T cell changes during pregnancy in multiple sclerosis. Profiling relied on immunoSEQ multiplex PCR, and the TCRdb table lists in-frame clones only, not all of them. The table includes 13,000 to 15,000 clones, 93% detected once. The specimen comprised peripheral blood, sampled in the second trimester of pregnancy. Source of these receptors: a female donor in good health, enrolled as a control in a pregnancy study.

The V and J genes are TRBV27 and TRBJ2-3, with no clear D. The CDR3 totals 13 residues. V was trimmed by 2 bases and J by 5 bases, leaving 8 bases between them. Germline V lookup: CDR1 MNHEY, CDR2 SMNVEV (reference sequence). CDR3 sequence (DNA): TGTGCCAGCAGTTTAAAAACTCTAGATACGCAGTATTTT. It codes for CASSLKTLDTQYF.

V is TRBV7-8 and J is TRBJ2-3, with 8 positions matching TRBD2. Germline values: CDR1 SGHVS, CDR2 FQNEAQ. The length of the CDR3 is 16 residues. The J segment lost 5 bases and the V segment lost 1 base, leaving 8 bases of the junction unmatched. CDR3 in amino acids: CASSLVRGGLEDTQYF. In DNA, the CDR3 is TGTGCCAGCAGCTTAGTACGCGGGGGGCTTGAAGATACGCAGTATTTT.

The chain recombines TRBV19 with TRBJ1-2, with D possibly being TRBD1 (6 bases). The germline V gene has CDR1 LNHDA and CDR2 SQIVND (reference sequence). CDR3 length: 15 amino acids. Trimming left V 7 bases short and J 1 base short, with 16 bases between. The CDR3 loop reads CASTRLGALNYGYTF. In DNA form, the CDR3 reads TGTGCCAGTACCCGGCTGGGGGCCCTTAACTATGGCTACACCTTC.

This chain uses TRBV6-1 with TRBJ1-1, with D tentatively TRBD1 (6 bases). Germline V CDR1 and CDR2: MNHNS, SASEGT. The V end was cut by 5 bases, the J end by 4 bases, with 14 bases between. CDR3 length: 14 amino acids. The CDR3 nucleotides are TGTGCCAGCAGTTCTACCCGGGGGGCCACTGAAGCTTTCTTT. It translates to CASSSTRGATEAFF.

The V call is TRBV28, the J call TRBJ1-2; 10 bases align to TRBD1. The germline gives CDR1 MDHEN, CDR2 SYDVKM. The CDR3 loop spans 17 amino acids. Unmatched junction bases numbered 15, after V lost 5 bases and J lost 6 bases. The CDR3 DNA follows: TGTGCCAGCAGTCCAGCTCATGCCGGGACAGGGGTCCATGGCTACACCTTC. Translated, it gives CASSPAHAGTGVHGYTF.

This chain joins TRBV15 and TRBJ2-7, with 8 bases aligning to TRBD2. Germline loops: CDR1 LNHNV, CDR2 YYDKDF (reference sequence). Germline trimming cut 5 bases from V and 3 bases from J; bases unmatched to any gene: 9. The CDR3 length is 15 residues. The CDR3 bases are TGTGCCACCAGCGGGAAACTAGCGGCACGCTACGAGCAGTACTTC. This encodes CATSGKLAARYEQYF.

By proportion, this clone is large. V usage is TRBV5-4 and J usage is TRBJ2-2; 7 bases align to TRBD2. V lost 4 bases, J lost 5 bases, and 8 bases stayed unmatched. In germline, CDR1 is SGHNT, CDR2 YYREEE (reference sequence). The CDR3 contains 15 residues. The CDR3 loop is CASSPEGGRTGELFF. In nucleotides, the CDR3 is TGTGCCAGCAGCCCGGAGGGCGGGAGAACCGGGGAGCTGTTTTTT. The whole variable domain, filled in from reference TRBV5-4 and TRBJ2-2, reads ETGVTQSPTHLIKTRGQQVTLRCSSQSGHNTVSWYQQALGQGPQFIFQYYREEENGRGNFPPRFSGLQFPNYSSELNVNALELDDSALYLCASSPEGGRTGELFFGEGSRLTVL.

The chain recombines TRBV2 with TRBJ2-5, with a possible D match to TRBD1 (6 bases). CDR3 length equals 14 residues. V lost 7 bases and J 1 base, leaving 13 bases between the germline ends. CDR1 is SNHLY and CDR2 is FYNNEI in the germline V gene. In nucleotides, the CDR3 is TGTGCCAGCAAAAATACAGGGTTCCAAGAGACCCAGTACTTC. Translation: CASKNTGFQETQYF.

The chain recombines TRBV9 with TRBJ2-7; 10 positions match TRBD1. The CDR3 sequence is 13 residues long. Germline loops: CDR1 SGDLS, CDR2 YYNGEE. The J segment lost 5 bases and the V segment lost 2 bases, leaving 1 base of the junction unmatched. CDR3 coding DNA: TGTGCCAGCAGCGTGGGGACAGGGGACGAGCAGTACTTC. Translation: CASSVGTGDEQYF.

The V gene is TRBV2, the J gene TRBJ1-5; TRBD1 agrees at 7 bases. Trimming took 0 bases from V and 7 from J; bases not matched to a gene: 3. The CDR3 contains 14 residues. The germline V gene encodes CDR1 SNHLY and CDR2 FYNNEI. The DNA of the CDR3 is TGTGCCAGCAGTGAAGCCACAGGGGCCCAGCCCCAGCATTTT. Encoded protein: CASSEATGAQPQHF.

The J gene is TRBJ2-5, the V gene TRBV6-6, with D perhaps matching TRBD1 (5 bases). This CDR3 is 15 amino acids long. Germline V CDR1 and CDR2: MNHNY, SVGAGI (reference sequence). The germline V and J ends were trimmed by 7 bases and 7 bases, with 22 bases remaining between them. The CDR3 loop reads CASTLQGQGLRTQYF. DNA for the CDR3: TGTGCCAGCACTCTCCAAGGGCAGGGCTTGCGGACCCAGTACTTC.

The chain links TRBV7-9 to TRBJ1-5; weak D call: TRBD1 (6 bases). V gave up 5 bases and J gave up 5 bases, with 16 bases separating them. Germline-derived CDR1 and CDR2 are SEHNR and FQNEAQ (reference sequence). The CDR3 length is 15 residues. CDR3 nucleotides: TGTGCCAGCAGCCCCTACGGGGGGGGCTATCAGCCCCAGCATTTT. Protein: CASSPYGGGYQPQHF.

This clone showed up just once. The chain carries TRBV7-9 and TRBJ2-5; 8 bases match TRBD1. J gave up 10 bases and V 4 bases, and 8 bases lay outside the gene matches. The CDR3 covers 13 residues. The germline V gene encodes CDR1 SEHNR and CDR2 FQNEAQ (reference sequence). In nucleotides, the CDR3 is TGTGCCAGCAGCTCAGGGGGCCGGCTAGACCAGTACTTC. It specifies CASSSGGRLDQYF. Together with reference TRBV7-9 and TRBJ2-5, the CDR3 gives the full variable domain: DTGVSQNPRHKITKRGQNVTFRCDPISEHNRLYWYRQTLGQGPEFLTYFQNEAQLEKSRLLSDRFSAERPKGSFSTLEIQRTEQGDSAMYLCASSSGGRLDQYFGPGTRLLVL.

CDR3 in amino acids: CATQGGVGPGNTIYF. The CDR3 DNA reads TGTGCCACCCAGGGGGGCGTGGGACCTGGAAACACCATATATTTT. This chain links TRBV7-8 with TRBJ1-3; 7 bases are shared with TRBD1. Germline-derived CDR1 and CDR2 are SGHVS and FQNEAQ. V was pared by 10 bases and J by 2 bases, with 11 bases of the junction left unmatched. The CDR3 contains 15 residues.

The CDR3 loop reads CASSPGQVPISGGYTF. DNA of the CDR3: TGTGCCAGCTCACCGGGACAGGTGCCGATTAGTGGTGGCTACACCTTC. V gene TRBV18 combines with J gene TRBJ1-2, with 8 bases identical to TRBD1. V lost 3 bases to trimming and J lost 7 bases; unmatched junction nucleotides: 13. The length of the CDR3 is 16 residues. Germline assignment: CDR1 KGHSH and CDR2 LQKENI.

This chain joins TRBV6-4 and TRBJ2-3, with D possibly being TRBD1 (5 bases). CDR1 and CDR2 (germline): MRHNA, SNTAGT. V lost 4 bases, J lost 3 bases, and 8 bases lay in between. CDR3 length equals 13 residues. This chain's CDR3 is CASSAAGTDTQYF. In DNA form, the CDR3 reads TGTGCCAGCAGTGCGGCAGGGACAGATACGCAGTATTTT.

This chain joins TRBV28 and TRBJ1-5; D may be TRBD1 (5 bases). Germline CDR1 is MDHEN and CDR2 is SYDVKM. This CDR3 is 14 amino acids long. V was clipped by 8 bases and J by 3 bases, with 14 bases between them. CDR3 in amino acids: CASGPLTVNQPQHF. The CDR3 DNA follows: TGTGCCAGCGGACCCTTGACAGTCAATCAGCCCCAGCATTTT.